Following are 27 T cell receptor beta chains from one sample sequenced in a study of naive and memory T cell subsets. Four PCR rounds used nested alpha and beta constant region primers plus the SP2 primer. TCRdb reprocessed the 5' RACE reads via MiXCR and lists one record per CDR3 protein. The repertoire holds 58,000 or so distinct CDR3 sequences, with roughly 7.5% as singletons. TCR cDNA received a 3' ligated oligonucleotide that carried a UMI. Receptors originate from a female donor in good health.

This clonotype was observed at least ten times. This sequence joins TRBV7-6 and TRBJ1-3; TRBD1 might be the D (5 bases). Trimming took 5 bases from V and 0 from J, leaving 14 bases between them. This CDR3 is 16 amino acids long. The germline CDR1 and CDR2 sequences are SGHVS and FNYEAQ. The CDR3 DNA is TGTGCCAGCAGCCTGGGGGGGGTAAACTCTGGAAACACCATATATTTT. Translated: CASSLGGVNSGNTIYF.

This clonotype was seen a handful of times. The chain couples TRBV20-1 to TRBJ1-2, with 7 bases aligning to TRBD1. CDR3 length equals 12 residues. V lost 8 bases, J lost 5 bases, and 8 bases stayed unmatched. Germline CDR1 DFQATT, CDR2 SNEGSKA (reference sequence). Written as DNA, the CDR3 is TGCAGTTTCCTCCCAGGGGGGTATGGCTACACCTTC. This codes for CSFLPGGYGYTF.

The table lists this clonotype with many counts. The chain carries TRBV29-1 and TRBJ2-3, with 12 bases aligning to TRBD2. The CDR3 contains 14 residues. V was pared by 8 bases and J by 1 base, with 4 bases of the junction left unmatched. CDR1 SQVTM and CDR2 ANQGSEA come from the germline V gene. CDR3 loop: CSMWTSGGTDTQYF. The CDR3 nucleotides read TGCAGCATGTGGACTAGCGGGGGCACAGATACGCAGTATTTT.

This clonotype was counted only a few times. J is TRBJ2-7 and V is TRBV7-3; D remains ambiguous. V shed 5 bases and J shed 6 bases, with 23 bases lying between them. Germline V lookup: CDR1 SGHTA, CDR2 FQGTGA. The CDR3 runs 16 residues. The CDR3 sequence: CASSLDWTRGRSEQYF. In DNA form, the CDR3 reads TGTGCCAGCAGCCTCGACTGGACGCGAGGTCGGAGCGAGCAGTACTTC.

V gene TRBV6-6 combines with J gene TRBJ2-3; TRBD1 is a possible D gene (6 bases). The V gene's germline CDR1 is MNHNY and CDR2 SVGAGI (reference sequence). The CDR3 has 17 amino acids. Trimming stripped 6 bases from V and 2 bases from J, with 21 bases between. The CDR3 coding sequence is TGTGCCAGCAGGAACCGCAGGGGAGTTAGCCTCACAGATACGCAGTATTTT. As protein: CASRNRRGVSLTDTQYF.

This clonotype appeared many times. The chain joins TRBV5-6 to TRBJ1-3; maybe TRBD1 (6 bases). CDR1 is SGHDT and CDR2 is YYEEEE in the germline V gene. This CDR3 comprises 15 residues. The germline V and J ends were trimmed by 4 bases and 0 bases, with 11 bases remaining between them. The CDR3 DNA reads as TGTGCCAGCAGCCTTACAGGGACCTCTGGAAACACCATATATTTT. As protein: CASSLTGTSGNTIYF.

The chain recombines TRBV5-4 with TRBJ2-2; TRBD1 agrees at 8 bases. CDR1 and CDR2 from the germline V gene are SGHNT and YYREEE (reference sequence). The CDR3 has 15 residues. V trimming: 7 bases; J trimming: 1 base; junction bases outside the gene matches: 6. This CDR3 is CASGQGAGNTGELFF. In nucleotides, the CDR3 is TGTGCCAGCGGACAGGGAGCTGGGAACACCGGGGAGCTGTTTTTT.

This clonotype appeared many times. This sequence joins TRBV4-3 and TRBJ1-1; possible D gene TRBD1, 5 bases. This CDR3 comprises 17 residues. V was shortened by 1 base and J by 1 base, with 16 bases between the two germline ends. CDR1 is LGHNA, CDR2 YSLEER, per germline. The CDR3 reads CASSQASPGRRNTEAFF. CDR3 in DNA: TGCGCCAGCAGCCAAGCCTCTCCGGGACGCCGGAACACTGAAGCTTTCTTT.

The chain joins TRBV29-1 to TRBJ2-5; 8 positions match TRBD1. The CDR3 runs to 12 residues. The ends lost 7 bases at V and 5 bases at J; junction bases unmatched: 6. Germline assignment: CDR1 SQVTM and CDR2 ANQGSEA. The CDR3 DNA is TGCAGCGCTAGGACAGGGCGGGAGACCCAGTACTTC. Amino acid sequence: CSARTGRETQYF.

This clonotype was counted ten times or more. The chain carries TRBV6-6 and TRBJ1-1; D perhaps matches TRBD1 (5 bases). Trimming pared 7 bases from V and 4 bases from J, leaving 13 bases between. Germline V gives CDR1 MNHNY, CDR2 SVGAGI (reference sequence). This CDR3 contains 13 residues. CDR3 loop: CASTLWGGTEAFF. The CDR3 DNA follows: TGTGCCAGCACCCTCTGGGGGGGCACTGAAGCTTTCTTT.

This clonotype was seen repeatedly, ten times or more. The V gene is TRBV11-2, the J gene TRBJ1-1; D remains ambiguous. The CDR3 totals 18 residues. CDR1 is SGHAT and CDR2 is FQNNGV in the germline V gene. The V end lost 6 bases, the J end lost 0 bases, and 23 bases lay between the germline ends. This CDR3 is CASSIRSGLLKMNTEAFF. The CDR3 DNA reads as TGTGCCAGCAGTATACGCTCAGGACTGCTCAAAATGAACACTGAAGCTTTCTTT.

This clonotype occurred many times. V usage is TRBV12-3 or TRBV12-4 and J usage is TRBJ1-1; D perhaps matches TRBD1 (5 bases). The CDR3 contains 14 residues. Trimming stripped 3 bases from V and 5 bases from J, with 13 bases between. In DNA, the CDR3 is TGTGCCAGCAGTTTGGGCCTGGAGGGGACTGAAGCTTTCTTT. It specifies CASSLGLEGTEAFF.

The chain uses TRBV4-3 and TRBJ2-2; the match to TRBD2 covers 8 bases. The germline CDR1 and CDR2 sequences are LGHNA and YSLEER. After removal of 0 bases from V and 1 base from J, the junction contained 7 bases not matched to a gene. The CDR3 is 18 residues long. CDR3 sequence (DNA): TGCGCCAGCAGCCAAGAGTACGGTCTAGCGGGGAACACCGGGGAGCTGTTTTTT. Translated: CASSQEYGLAGNTGELFF.

In its sample, this clonotype was seen many times. This chain joins TRBV4-2 and TRBJ1-3, with D unresolved. V was clipped by 11 bases and J by 5 bases, with 10 bases between them. Per germline, CDR1 LGHNA and CDR2 YNFKEQ. CDR3 size: 11 residues. CDR3 sequence: CASGPRNTIYF. The CDR3 DNA is TGTGCCTCCGGTCCCAGAAACACCATATATTTT.

This clonotype was observed a handful of times. The CDR3 DNA reads as TGCAGTGCTAGAGATTCGCGTTACAATGAGCAGTTCTTC. Protein sequence: CSARDSRYNEQFF. The gene calls are TRBV20-1 and TRBJ2-1; D is uncertain. The CDR3 is 13 residues long. In germline, CDR1 is DFQATT, CDR2 SNEGSKA (reference sequence). Trimming cost V 0 bases and J 4 bases, with 7 bases left between them.

The J gene is TRBJ2-7, the V gene TRBV20-1, with 7 bases aligning to TRBD1. Looked up from germline, CDR1 is DFQATT and CDR2 is SNEGSKA (reference sequence). The trim removed 8 bases at V and 3 bases at J, leaving 7 bases unmatched. This CDR3 region has 12 residues. CDR3 coding DNA: TGCAGTTCCCGACAGGGTAGCTACGAGCAGTACTTC. Encoded protein: CSSRQGSYEQYF.

CDR3 residues: CASSFQGAETQYF. CDR3 DNA: TGTGCCAGTAGTTTCCAGGGGGCCGAGACCCAGTACTTC. This sequence joins TRBV19 and TRBJ2-5, with TRBD1 identical over 8 bases. Trimming removed 5 bases from V and 5 bases from J; junction bases left unmatched: 4. The CDR3 loop spans 13 amino acids. The V gene's germline CDR1 is LNHDA and CDR2 SQIVND (reference sequence).

This clonotype was counted a few times. The chain carries TRBV5-5 and TRBJ1-1, with D perhaps TRBD1 (5 bases). V lost 5 bases, J lost 8 bases, and 13 bases lay in between. The CDR3 runs 12 residues. Germline assignment: CDR1 SGHKS and CDR2 YYEKEE (reference sequence). The CDR3 region has the DNA TGTGCCAGCAGTACCTTGGGGGGAGAAGCTTTCTTT. Protein sequence: CASSTLGGEAFF.

This clonotype was picked up a small number of times. CDR3 residues: CASRSTEGQPQHF. CDR3 nucleotide sequence: TGTGCCAGCAGATCGACAGAGGGCCAGCCCCAGCATTTT. This chain links TRBV6-5 with TRBJ1-5, with D tentatively TRBD1 (5 bases). With 6 bases removed from V and 7 bases from J, the gap between germline ends came to 13 bases. The CDR3 has 13 amino acids. CDR1 MNHEY and CDR2 SVGAGI come from the germline V gene.

The chain links TRBV18 to TRBJ2-5; possibly TRBD1 for D (6 bases). V gave up 3 bases and J gave up 4 bases, with 9 bases separating them. Looked up from germline, CDR1 is KGHSH and CDR2 is LQKENI. The CDR3 contains 13 residues. CDR3 region: CASSPFRGETQYF. As DNA, the CDR3 is TGTGCCAGCTCACCGTTCAGGGGAGAGACCCAGTACTTC.

This clonotype was seen more than once but under ten times. The chain carries TRBV27 and TRBJ2-7; no clear D. Deletions cut 0 bases from V and 5 bases from J, with 14 bases between. The germline V gene has CDR1 MNHEY and CDR2 SMNVEV (reference sequence). CDR3 length: 15 amino acids. The CDR3 DNA follows: TGTGCCAGCAGTTTATCCAGTCTGGGGTTGGACGAGCAGTACTTC. Translating gives CASSLSSLGLDEQYF.

The table lists this clonotype with many counts. The rearrangement links TRBV24-1 to TRBJ1-2; no firm D call. The CDR3 is 13 residues long. Germline values: CDR1 KGHDR, CDR2 SFDVKD. Between the trimmed V and J ends, which lost 3 bases and 8 bases, there was a span of 12 bases. CDR3 sequence (DNA): TGTGCCACCAGTGATCGGATTGTGGGCGGCTACACCTTC. Protein: CATSDRIVGGYTF.

There are many counts of this clonotype. The rearrangement uses TRBV4-3 and TRBJ1-4, with a possible D match to TRBD1 (5 bases). Trimming stripped 3 bases from V and 6 bases from J, with 11 bases between. The CDR3 extends over 14 amino acids. Germline V gives CDR1 LGHNA, CDR2 YSLEER. The CDR3 region has the DNA TGCGCCAGCAGCCAGTTGGTGGGGGATGAAAAACTGTTTTTT. Translating gives CASSQLVGDEKLFF.

In this sample, this clonotype turned up many times. The J gene is TRBJ2-7, the V gene TRBV20-1; 7 bases agree with TRBD1. CDR1 is DFQATT, CDR2 SNEGSKA, per germline (reference sequence). Trimming cost V 5 bases and J 6 bases; bases outside gene matches: 16. The CDR3 sequence is 15 residues long. CDR3 loop: CSAPLTGQTAPEQYF. The CDR3, as DNA: TGCAGTGCTCCCCTTACGGGACAGACAGCTCCCGAGCAGTACTTC.

This clonotype has a handful of counts. CDR3 sequence (DNA): TGCAGCGTTGAACGGACTAGCGGGGTCTACAATGAGCAGTTCTTC. This encodes CSVERTSGVYNEQFF. V gene TRBV29-1 combines with J gene TRBJ2-1, with 12 positions matching TRBD2. With V trimmed by 2 bases and J by 3 bases, 2 bases remained unmatched. This CDR3 has 15 amino acids. Germline CDR1 and CDR2: SQVTM and ANQGSEA.

There are many counts of this clonotype. This rearrangement joins TRBV7-2 to TRBJ1-1, with a weak D call TRBD1 (5 bases). Germline values: CDR1 SGHTA, CDR2 FQGNSA. The CDR3 has 15 residues. The V end lost 6 bases, the J end lost 1 base, and 15 bases lay between the germline ends. The CDR3 reads CASSSGLTANTEAFF. The DNA for the CDR3 is TGTGCCAGCAGTTCGGGACTGACAGCGAACACTGAAGCTTTCTTT.

This clonotype was seen at least ten times. The V call is TRBV7-2, the J call TRBJ1-4, with TRBD1 as a possible D gene (6 bases). V was trimmed by 5 bases and J by 3 bases, leaving 10 bases between them. Germline V CDR1 and CDR2: SGHTA, FQGNSA. The CDR3 sequence is 14 residues long. The CDR3 sequence: CASSHGGPNEKLFF. CDR3 DNA sequence: TGTGCCAGCAGCCACGGGGGCCCTAATGAAAAACTGTTTTTT.